This TCR beta chain appears in the sequencing data of a study of glioma-infiltrating T cells. The CDR3 length is 14 residues. V lost 0 bases and J lost 6, with 10 bases in between. Germline V gene data show CDR1 as MGHRA and CDR2 as YSYEKL. Amplification of TCR alpha and beta CDR3 regions from RNA used iRepertoire nested multiplex PCR. TCRdb used MiXCR to reprocess the multiplex PCR reads, holding one entry per CDR3 protein. The sample contains tens of thousands of distinct CDR3 sequences, around 23% of which appear only once. Ten or more counts support this clonotype. Its antigen remains unidentified. Broader study findings: Non-neoplastic patients had below-expected tissue-blood divergence, while all gliomas exceeded expectation.

This TCR came from a human donor with low-grade glioma or glioblastoma, undergoing nonglioma brain surgery, or in good health (not recorded which). Sequencing was carried out using glioma tissue, nonneoplastic brain tissue, or PBMCs (not recorded which). The chain couples TRBV4-1 to TRBJ2-3; weak D call: TRBD2 (6 bases). CDR3 in DNA: TGCGCCAGCAGCCAAGATTGGGGGGTTGATACGCAGTATTTT. Its translation: CASSQDWGVDTQYF.